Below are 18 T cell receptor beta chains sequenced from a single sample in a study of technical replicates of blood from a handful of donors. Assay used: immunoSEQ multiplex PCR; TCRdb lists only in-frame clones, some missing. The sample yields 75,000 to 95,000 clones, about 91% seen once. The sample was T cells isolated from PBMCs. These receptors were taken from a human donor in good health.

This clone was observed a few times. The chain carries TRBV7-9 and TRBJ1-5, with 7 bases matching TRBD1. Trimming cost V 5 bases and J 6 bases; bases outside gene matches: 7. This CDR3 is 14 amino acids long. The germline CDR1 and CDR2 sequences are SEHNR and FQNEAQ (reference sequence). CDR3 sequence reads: CASSRDRVVQPQHF. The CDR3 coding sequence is TGTGCCAGCAGCCGTGACAGGGTTGTTCAGCCCCAGCATTTT.

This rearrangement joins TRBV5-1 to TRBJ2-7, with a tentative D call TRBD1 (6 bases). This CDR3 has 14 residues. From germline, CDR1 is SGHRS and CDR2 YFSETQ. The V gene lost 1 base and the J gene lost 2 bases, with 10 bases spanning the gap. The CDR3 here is CASSLFWDTYEQYF. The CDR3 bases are TGCGCCAGCAGCTTGTTTTGGGACACCTACGAGCAGTACTTC.

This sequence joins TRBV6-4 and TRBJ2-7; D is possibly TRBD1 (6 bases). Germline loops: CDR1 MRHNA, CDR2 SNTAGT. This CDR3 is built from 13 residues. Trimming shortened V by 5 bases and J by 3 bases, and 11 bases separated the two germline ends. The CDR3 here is CASSRLGGYEQYF. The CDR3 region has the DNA TGTGCCAGCAGTAGATTAGGGGGCTACGAGCAGTACTTC.

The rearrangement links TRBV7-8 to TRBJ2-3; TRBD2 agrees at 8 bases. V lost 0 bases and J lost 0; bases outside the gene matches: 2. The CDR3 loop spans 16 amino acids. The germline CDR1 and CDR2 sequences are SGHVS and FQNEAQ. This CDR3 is CASSLASGASTDTQYF. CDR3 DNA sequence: TGTGCCAGCAGCTTAGCTAGCGGGGCGAGCACAGATACGCAGTATTTT. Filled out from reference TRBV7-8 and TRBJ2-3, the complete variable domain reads GAGVSQSPRYKVAKRGQDVALRCDPISGHVSLFWYQQALGQGPEFLTYFQNEAQLDKSGLPSDRFFAERPEGSVSTLKIQRTQQEDSAVYLCASSLASGASTDTQYFGPGTRLTVL.

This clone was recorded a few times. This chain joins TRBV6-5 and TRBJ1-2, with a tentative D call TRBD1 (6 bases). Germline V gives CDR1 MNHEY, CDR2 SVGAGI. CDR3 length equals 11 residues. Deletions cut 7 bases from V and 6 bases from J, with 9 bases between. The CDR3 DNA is TGTGCCAGCACGGGGGGCAATGGCTACACCTTC. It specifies CASTGGNGYTF.

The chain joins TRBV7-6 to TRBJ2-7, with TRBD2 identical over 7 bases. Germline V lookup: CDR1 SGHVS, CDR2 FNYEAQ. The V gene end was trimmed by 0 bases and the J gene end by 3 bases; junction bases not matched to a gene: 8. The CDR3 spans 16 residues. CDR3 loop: CASSLAAGDPLYEQYF. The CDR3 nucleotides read TGTGCCAGCAGCTTAGCGGCGGGGGACCCCCTCTACGAGCAGTACTTC.

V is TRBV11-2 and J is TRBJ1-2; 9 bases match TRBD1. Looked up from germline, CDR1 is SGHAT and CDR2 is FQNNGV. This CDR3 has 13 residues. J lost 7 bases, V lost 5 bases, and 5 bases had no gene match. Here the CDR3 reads CASSGTGKSGYTF. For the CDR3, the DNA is TGTGCCAGCAGCGGGACAGGGAAGAGTGGCTACACCTTC.

The CDR3 is CASPPSGRVWETQYF. CDR3 DNA: TGTGCCAGCCCACCTAGCGGGAGGGTCTGGGAGACCCAGTACTTC. The V gene is TRBV28, the J gene TRBJ2-5; 12 bases fit TRBD2. Trimming cost V 8 bases and J 5 bases; bases outside gene matches: 9. The CDR3 extends over 15 amino acids. Germline assignment: CDR1 MDHEN and CDR2 SYDVKM.

CDR3 sequence reads: CASSVSASTDTQYF. CDR3 in DNA: TGTGCCAGCAGTGTCTCGGCTAGCACAGATACGCAGTATTTT. V gene TRBV6-4 combines with J gene TRBJ2-3; D remains unclear. This CDR3 contains 14 residues. V lost 4 bases and J lost 0, with 8 bases in between. Germline CDR1 MRHNA, CDR2 SNTAGT.

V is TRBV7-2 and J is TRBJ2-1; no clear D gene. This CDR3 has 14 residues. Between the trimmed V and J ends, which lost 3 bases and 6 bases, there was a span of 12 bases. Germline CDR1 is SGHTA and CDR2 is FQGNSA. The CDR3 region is CASSFTRFSNEQFF. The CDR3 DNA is TGTGCCAGCAGCTTTACCAGGTTCTCCAATGAGCAGTTCTTC.

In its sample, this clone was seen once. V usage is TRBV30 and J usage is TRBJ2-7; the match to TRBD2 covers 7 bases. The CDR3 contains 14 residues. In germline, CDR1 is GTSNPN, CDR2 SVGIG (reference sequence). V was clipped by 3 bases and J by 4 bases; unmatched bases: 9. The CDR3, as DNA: TGTGCCTGGAGGTCGGGGGGTTCCCCTTACGAGCAGTACTTC. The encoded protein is CAWRSGGSPYEQYF.

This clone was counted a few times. The CDR3 DNA follows: TGTGCCAGTAGTATCTTCCGGGACAGAAAAGCTTTCTTT. Protein product: CASSIFRDRKAFF. This chain uses TRBV19 with TRBJ1-1, with 7 bases lining up with TRBD1. Germline V lookup: CDR1 LNHDA, CDR2 SQIVND (reference sequence). The J segment lost 9 bases and the V segment lost 3 bases, leaving 7 bases of the junction unmatched. The CDR3 length is 13 residues.

As DNA, the CDR3 is TGTGCCAGCTCACTCGGAGTTTCCAGCTATGGCTACACCTTC. Translating it yields CASSLGVSSYGYTF. The rearrangement uses TRBV18 and TRBJ1-2; D unresolved. V was pared by 4 bases and J by 4 bases, with 13 bases between. CDR1 and CDR2 (germline): KGHSH, LQKENI. This CDR3 has 14 amino acids.

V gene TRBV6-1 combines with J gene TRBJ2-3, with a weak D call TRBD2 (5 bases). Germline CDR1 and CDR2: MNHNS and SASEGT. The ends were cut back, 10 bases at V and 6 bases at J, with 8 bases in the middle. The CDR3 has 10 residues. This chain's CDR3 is CATRRDTQYF. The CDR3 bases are TGTGCCACTCGGAGGGATACGCAGTATTTT.

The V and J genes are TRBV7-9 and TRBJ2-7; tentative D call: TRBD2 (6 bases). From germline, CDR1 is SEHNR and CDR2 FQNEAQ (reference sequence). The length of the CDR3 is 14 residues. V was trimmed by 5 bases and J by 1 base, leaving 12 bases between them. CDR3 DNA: TGTGCCAGCAGCAGTGGGGGGTTGTCCTACGAGCAGTACTTC. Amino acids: CASSSGGLSYEQYF.

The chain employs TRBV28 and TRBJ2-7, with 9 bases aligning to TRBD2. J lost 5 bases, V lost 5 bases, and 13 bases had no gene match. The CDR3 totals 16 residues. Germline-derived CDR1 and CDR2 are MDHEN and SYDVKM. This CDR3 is CASSTHGLAGENEQYF. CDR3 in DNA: TGTGCCAGCAGTACCCACGGATTAGCGGGAGAGAACGAGCAGTACTTC.

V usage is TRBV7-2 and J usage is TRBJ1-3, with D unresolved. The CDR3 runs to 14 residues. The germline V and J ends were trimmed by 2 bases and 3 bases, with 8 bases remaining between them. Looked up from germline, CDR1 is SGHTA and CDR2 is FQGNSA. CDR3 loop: CASSLSYSGNTIYF. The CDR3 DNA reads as TGTGCCAGCAGCTTATCGTATAGTGGAAACACCATATATTTT.

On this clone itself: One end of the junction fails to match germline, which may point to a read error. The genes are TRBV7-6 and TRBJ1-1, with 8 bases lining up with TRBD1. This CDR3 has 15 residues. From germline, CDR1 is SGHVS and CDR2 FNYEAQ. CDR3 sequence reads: CASSPQGEVNTEAFF. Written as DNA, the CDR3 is TGTGCCAGCAGTCCACAGGGGGAGGTGAATACTGAAGCTTTCTTT.